Presented here are 9 T cell receptor beta chains from one specimen sequenced in a study of blood T cell repertoires in COVID-19. Measured with immunoSEQ multiplex PCR; TCRdb has only the in-frame clones, and not every one. This table holds 250,000 to 400,000 clones, more than 70% found once. Sequencing input: peripheral blood. All receptors derive from a woman aged 25 to 45 with COVID-19, enrolled during active disease.

The CDR3 nucleotides are TGTGCCAGCTCACCGGGACACACCTACGAGCAGTACTTC. This translates into CASSPGHTYEQYF. The chain combines TRBV18 with TRBJ2-7; D might be TRBD1 (6 bases). The CDR3 loop spans 13 amino acids. Deletions cut 3 bases from V and 2 bases from J, with 8 bases between. The germline CDR1 and CDR2 sequences are KGHSH and LQKENI.

This chain connects TRBV27 to TRBJ1-2, with D possibly matching TRBD1 (5 bases). Trimming removed 5 bases at V and 8 bases at J, with 12 bases between. In germline, CDR1 is MNHEY, CDR2 SMNVEV (reference sequence). The CDR3 runs to 12 residues. The chain's CDR3 is CASSHGGRGYTF. The CDR3 nucleotides are TGTGCCAGCAGTCACGGGGGGAGGGGCTACACCTTC.

This clone was detected a few times. The gene calls are TRBV25-1 and TRBJ1-2, with 7 bases matching TRBD1. The CDR3 length is 15 residues. After removal of 3 bases from V and 7 bases from J, the junction contained 11 bases not matched to a gene. Germline assignment: CDR1 MGHDK and CDR2 SYGVNS. The CDR3, as DNA: TGTGCCAGCAGTGACCCCGGGACAGCGGGAGGTGGCTACACCTTC. This encodes CASSDPGTAGGGYTF.

This chain joins TRBV19 and TRBJ2-3; TRBD1 is a possible D gene (6 bases). Between the trimmed V and J ends, which lost 5 bases and 1 base, there was a span of 19 bases. From germline, CDR1 is LNHDA and CDR2 SQIVND (reference sequence). This CDR3 spans 17 amino acids. In DNA form, the CDR3 reads TGTGCCAGTAGTGGGCGACAGGACTTCAGACGCACAGATACGCAGTATTTT. It is translated as CASSGRQDFRRTDTQYF.

As concerns this clone: The sample contains more than one DNA sequence encoding this CDR3. V and J are TRBV3-1 (or the pseudogene TRBV3-2) and TRBJ2-3, with D maybe TRBD1 (6 bases). The CDR3 is 13 amino acids. V lost 4 bases to trimming and J lost 3 bases, with 8 bases between them. CDR1 is LGHDT, CDR2 YNNKEL, per germline (reference sequence). CDR3 in DNA: TGTGCCAGCAGCCCAACAGGGACAGATACGCAGTATTTT. Amino acid sequence: CASSPTGTDTQYF.

The chain uses TRBV11-2 and TRBJ1-2, with 9 bases matching TRBD1. V gave up 3 bases and J gave up 4 bases; unmatched junction bases: 3. CDR1 is SGHAT, CDR2 FQNNGV, per germline. The CDR3 is 14 residues long. The DNA for the CDR3 is TGTGCCAGCAGCTTTCAGACAGGGGGCTATGGCTACACCTTC. This codes for CASSFQTGGYGYTF. The full variable domain, in which reference TRBV11-2 and TRBJ1-2 provide the parts outside the CDR3, is EAGVAQSPRYKIIEKRQSVAFWCNPISGHATLYWYQQILGQGPKLLIQFQNNGVVDDSQLPKDRFSAERLKGVDSTLKIQPAKLEDSAVYLCASSFQTGGYGYTFGSGTRLTVV.

The rearrangement uses TRBV29-1 and TRBJ2-2; weak D call: TRBD2 (6 bases). The V end lost 5 bases, the J end lost 6 bases, and 16 bases lay between the germline ends. This CDR3 has 14 residues. The germline gives CDR1 SQVTM, CDR2 ANQGSEA. CDR3 DNA sequence: TGCAGCGTTACCGGGACTGGCTGGGCCGGGGAGCTGTTTTTT. Translating it yields CSVTGTGWAGELFF.

The chain is built from TRBV19 and TRBJ1-5; D ambiguous. CDR1 and CDR2 from the germline V gene are LNHDA and SQIVND (reference sequence). Trimming pared 9 bases from V and 3 bases from J, leaving 18 bases between. The CDR3 is 15 amino acids. CDR3 region: CASLPSSQINQPQHF. CDR3 nucleotides: TGTGCCAGCCTCCCCTCTTCACAGATCAATCAGCCCCAGCATTTT.

In the case of this clone: Other nucleotide sequences in the sample specify the same CDR3. Written as DNA, the CDR3 is TGTGCCAGCAGTTATAGGGGCTCTGGAAACACCATATATTTT. It translates to CASSYRGSGNTIYF. The chain joins TRBV6-6 to TRBJ1-3, with D perhaps TRBD1 (5 bases). V was shortened by 3 bases and J by 0 bases, with 6 bases between the two germline ends. From germline, CDR1 is MNHNY and CDR2 SVGAGI (reference sequence). The CDR3 is 14 amino acids.